These T cell receptor beta chains were read from a single sample in a study of T cell changes during pregnancy in multiple sclerosis. Generated by immunoSEQ multiplex PCR, the TCRdb table keeps only in-frame clones and is missing some. The data hold some 95,000 clones, with almost 95% observed a single time. Sample: peripheral blood, taken in the first trimester of pregnancy. The receptors here all came from a female donor with multiple sclerosis, enrolled in a pregnancy study. Both conserved end residues are part of each CDR3. The order of the fields is V gene, D gene, J gene, clone size, CDR3 DNA, CDR3 protein. D genes are given only for firm matches. The listing skips clone size in some rows; elsewhere it reads once, few, many or a size class.

TRBV7-8	NA	TRBJ2-7	NA	TGTGCCAGCAGCTTAGGCCTAGAGACTTCCTACGAGCAGTACTTC	CASSLGLETSYEQYF
TRBV18	TRBD1	TRBJ2-2	NA	TGTGCCAGCTCACCACGGACAGGTCCCGGGGAGCTGTTTTTT	CASSPRTGPGELFF
TRBV19	TRBD1	TRBJ1-2	NA	TGTGCCAGTAGTATTGGGGGACAGGTCGCCTATGGCTACACCTTC	CASSIGGQVAYGYTF
TRBV6-5	NA	TRBJ2-1	NA	TGTGCCAGCAGTAGAGAGGCGGGTGAGCAGTTCTTC	CASSREAGEQFF
TRBV5-6	TRBD1	TRBJ2-2	NA	TGTGCCAGCAGCTTTGGACAGGGTTACACCGGGGAGCTGTTTTTT	CASSFGQGYTGELFF
TRBV29-1	NA	TRBJ2-1	NA	TGCAGCGTTAGCCCCCGCTCCTCCTACAATGAGCAGTTCTTC	CSVSPRSSYNEQFF
TRBV5-1	TRBD1	TRBJ2-7	NA	TGCGCCAGCAGCATCAAGACAGGGCAGGCCCACGAGCAGTACTTC	CASSIKTGQAHEQYF
TRBV6-5	NA	TRBJ1-1	NA	TGTGCCAGCCGCCAGGGCCAACACACTGAAGCTTTCTTT	CASRQGQHTEAFF
TRBV6-5	TRBD2	TRBJ2-2	NA	TGTGCCAGCAGTTACTGGACTAGCGGGAAGGTCGGGGAGCTGTTTTTT	CASSYWTSGKVGELFF
TRBV28	TRBD1	TRBJ2-7	NA	TGTGCCAGCAGTTTGTGGGGACAGGGGGTGGTCGAGCAGTACTTC	CASSLWGQGVVEQYF
TRBV19	NA	TRBJ1-5	NA	TGTGCCAGTAGTGATCCCAGGACTAATAGCAATCAGCCCCAGCATTTT	CASSDPRTNSNQPQHF
TRBV28	NA	TRBJ2-2	once	TGTGCCAGCAGTTGGTCCGGGACGAACACCGGGGAGCTGTTTTTT	CASSWSGTNTGELFF
TRBV27	TRBD1	TRBJ2-7	once	TGTGCCAGCAGTCTACAGGGGCCCTACGAGCAGTACTTC	CASSLQGPYEQYF
TRBV5-1	TRBD2	TRBJ2-4	NA	TGCGCCAGCAGCAGCGGGACTCTCTCCTTTCAGTACTTC	CASSSGTLSFQYF
TRBV5-1	TRBD1	TRBJ2-7	NA	TGCGCCAGCAGCCGTTGGACAGGGAACGAGCAGTACTTC	CASSRWTGNEQYF
TRBV19	NA	TRBJ1-4	NA	TGTGCCAGTAGCCAATCCGACAGGCCCGGGGGGGAAAAACTGTTTTTT	CASSQSDRPGGEKLFF
TRBV6-6	TRBD2	TRBJ2-1	NA	TGTGCCAGCACCCGAGGACTAGCGGGAAGGGAGCAGTTCTTC	CASTRGLAGREQFF
TRBV6-1	NA	TRBJ2-5	NA	TGTGCCAGCAGTGCCCAGCAGCTCCACAGGCCAGAGACCCAGTACTTC	CASSAQQLHRPETQYF
TRBV6-5	NA	TRBJ2-1	NA	TGTGCCAGCAGTTCCTCTGACAGGTTCTACAATGAGCAGTTCTTC	CASSSSDRFYNEQFF
TRBV5-4	TRBD2	TRBJ2-2	NA	TGTGCCAGCAGCTCTAGCGGGAGAAACACCGGGGAGCTGTTTTTT	CASSSSGRNTGELFF
TRBV9	TRBD2	TRBJ2-3	NA	TGTGCCAGCAGCGTAGAGACTAGCGGGATACCTAGCACAGATACGCAGTATTTT	CASSVETSGIPSTDTQYF
TRBV28	NA	TRBJ1-1	NA	TGTGCCAGCAGTCCGCCGGGGTTCACTGAAGCTTTCTTT	CASSPPGFTEAFF
TRBV9	NA	TRBJ2-1	few	TGTGCCAGCAGCCTTAGCGGCACGGAGCAGTTCTTC	CASSLSGTEQFF
TRBV18	NA	TRBJ2-3	NA	TGTGCCAGCTCACCATCGGATACGCAGTATTTT	CASSPSDTQYF
TRBV18	NA	TRBJ2-5	NA	TGTGCCAGCTCACCACTTCGACAGGCCCGGTACCAAGAGACCCAGTACTTC	CASSPLRQARYQETQYF
TRBV28	NA	TRBJ1-2	NA	TGTGCCAGCAGATTCCGGGGGAGCTATGGCTACACCTTC	CASRFRGSYGYTF
TRBV7-9	TRBD2	TRBJ2-7	NA	TGTGCCAGCAGCTCTAGCTTAGCGGGAGCATACTCCTACGAGCAGTACTTC	CASSSSLAGAYSYEQYF
TRBV4-2	TRBD2	TRBJ2-7	once	TGTGCCAGCAGCCAAGGGACTAGCGGGTACGAGCAGTACTTC	CASSQGTSGYEQYF